This T cell receptor (beta chain) was captured by sequencing in a study of Tregs in tolerant kidney transplant recipients. Unstimulated Tregs (CD4+CD25+CD127-) and CD4+CD25- non-Tregs were sorted from PBMCs. Profiling relied on immunoSEQ multiplex PCR, and the TCRdb table lists in-frame clones only, not all of them. The sample has some 90,000 clones, approximately 92% seen once; the top ten hold 4.5% to 5%. With regard to this clone: Its antigen is not identified.

The CDR3 is 19 residues long. Germline trimming cut 0 bases from V and 7 bases from J; bases unmatched to any gene: 23. Germline V gene lookup returns CDR1 SQVTM and CDR2 ANQGSEA. Broader study findings: Activated donor B cell expansion appeared to reveal the most relevant donor-specific TCRbeta repertoire.

The gene calls are TRBV29-1 and TRBJ2-7; 8 nucleotides line up with TRBD2. The specimen was CD8+ T cells from blood. The TCR originated in a human donor in good health. As DNA, the CDR3 is TGCAGCGTTGAAGATCTAAATGGGTCCAGCGGGAGAGGGCTTGGGGAGCAGTACTTC. Its protein is CSVEDLNGSSGRGLGEQYF.